Presented here are 13 T cell receptor beta chains from one specimen sequenced in a study of shared clonotypes between healthy human individuals (TCRdb year 2020). Libraries were prepared through the immunoSEQ multiplex PCR assay. TCRdb retrieved this table from immuneACCESS and kept in-frame rearrangements only. Not all clones are present; in checked studies, unresolved V genes account for under half, and no reason is known for the remainder. This sample gives about 610,000 clones in total; roughly 97% of them show up just once. The ten largest clones take up 0.057% of the sample. The sequenced sample was naive CD4+ T cells sorted from blood. Interpreted using the paper, the cell subset or site label stands for: CD45RA+ positively selected. All receptors come from a woman aged 25-40 years in good health.

The chain uses TRBV28 and TRBJ1-2; D may be TRBD1 (5 bases). Germline CDR1 and CDR2: MDHEN and SYDVKM. The CDR3 runs to 13 residues. V lost 6 bases and J lost 4, with 12 bases in between. This chain's CDR3 is CASSPDSFYGYTF. The CDR3, as DNA: TGTGCCAGCAGCCCTGACAGTTTCTATGGCTACACCTTC.

The V and J genes are TRBV5-1 and TRBJ2-1; TRBD2 aligns across 13 bases. The CDR3 consists of 16 residues. V shed 0 bases and J 7 bases; nucleotides not matched to a gene: 4. Germline-derived CDR1 and CDR2 are SGHRS and YFSETQ. This chain's CDR3 is CASSLGGTSGKNEQFF. CDR3 bases: TGCGCCAGCAGCTTGGGAGGGACTAGCGGGAAAAATGAGCAGTTCTTC.

The V call is TRBV27, the J call TRBJ2-3, with no clear D. V shed 5 bases and J shed 1 base, with 10 bases lying between them. The CDR3 is 14 residues long. Germline assignment: CDR1 MNHEY and CDR2 SMNVEV (reference sequence). This chain's CDR3 is CASSTPRRTDTQYF. CDR3 nucleotides: TGTGCCAGCAGTACACCACGGCGCACAGATACGCAGTATTTT.

This rearrangement joins TRBV7-9 to TRBJ1-2; 7 bases are a match to TRBD1. The CDR3 sequence is 16 residues long. From germline, CDR1 is SEHNR and CDR2 FQNEAQ (reference sequence). J gave up 3 bases and V 5 bases, and 12 bases lay outside the gene matches. The CDR3 loop reads CASSPLQGSKYYGYTF. CDR3 DNA sequence: TGTGCCAGCAGCCCGTTACAGGGGAGTAAATACTATGGCTACACCTTC.

The table lists this clone with a count of one. The chain has TRBV11-2 and TRBJ2-7; D is unclear. The CDR3 is made up of 14 amino acids. Per the germline V gene, CDR1 is SGHAT and CDR2 is FQNNGV. Trimming pared 2 bases from V and 4 bases from J, leaving 12 bases between. The CDR3 DNA sequence: TGTGCCAGCAGCTTACGGTCGTTGCGGTACGAGCAGTACTTC. Its translation: CASSLRSLRYEQYF. Supplemented by reference TRBV11-2 and TRBJ2-7, the full variable domain reads EAGVAQSPRYKIIEKRQSVAFWCNPISGHATLYWYQQILGQGPKLLIQFQNNGVVDDSQLPKDRFSAERLKGVDSTLKIQPAKLEDSAVYLCASSLRSLRYEQYFGPGTRLTVT.

The rearrangement joins TRBV6-1 to TRBJ2-1, with D possibly TRBD2 on 6 matching bases. The CDR3 spans 14 residues. CDR1 and CDR2 (germline): MNHNS, SASEGT. Trimming removed 8 bases from V and 2 bases from J, with 13 bases in between. The CDR3 protein is CASRGGKAYNEQFF. DNA of the CDR3: TGTGCCAGCCGGGGCGGGAAGGCCTACAATGAGCAGTTCTTC.

J is TRBJ2-1 and V is TRBV4-1; 9 nucleotides match TRBD2. The CDR3 has 16 amino acids. Germline trimming cut 6 bases from V and 8 bases from J; bases unmatched to any gene: 14. CDR1 and CDR2 from the germline V gene are MGHRA and YSYEKL. The CDR3 loop is CASRGDGGRAVYEQFF. The CDR3 nucleotides read TGCGCCAGCAGGGGGGATGGCGGGAGGGCCGTATATGAGCAGTTCTTC.

This chain connects TRBV7-2 to TRBJ2-2, with 11 bases lining up with TRBD2. The CDR3 runs to 17 residues. Looked up from germline, CDR1 is SGHTA and CDR2 is FQGNSA. With 5 bases clipped from V and 7 bases from J, the junction kept 12 bases outside the gene matches. DNA for the CDR3: TGTGCCAGCAGCCGAATACTAGCGGGAGTAGCTATCGGGGAGCTGTTTTTT. This sequence encodes CASSRILAGVAIGELFF.

The chain combines TRBV28 with TRBJ2-2, with 9 bases aligning to TRBD1. This CDR3 contains 13 residues. V dropped 5 bases and J dropped 6; count of bases not matched to a gene: 1. Per the germline V gene, CDR1 is MDHEN and CDR2 is SYDVKM. The CDR3 spells CASSRQGAGELFF. The CDR3 DNA reads TGTGCCAGCAGTCGACAGGGGGCCGGGGAGCTGTTTTTT.

V is TRBV7-9 and J is TRBJ2-1, with TRBD2 matching 10 bases. Looked up from germline, CDR1 is SEHNR and CDR2 is FQNEAQ (reference sequence). V lost 5 bases, J lost 4 bases, and 8 bases stayed unmatched. The CDR3 contains 16 residues. CDR3 sequence reads: CASSPVSSGSYNEQFF. CDR3 DNA sequence: TGTGCCAGCAGCCCCGTTTCTAGCGGGAGTTACAATGAGCAGTTCTTC.

V gene TRBV4-1 combines with J gene TRBJ1-3; D may be TRBD1 (5 bases). V was trimmed by 4 bases and J by 1 base, leaving 23 bases between them. CDR3 length: 19 amino acids. Germline values: CDR1 MGHRA, CDR2 YSYEKL. The CDR3 nucleotides read TGCGCCAGCAGCCCTACGATCCTCGACAGATTATTGTCTGGAAACACCATATATTTT. It translates to CASSPTILDRLLSGNTIYF.

This CDR3 is CASSYDGTGGTEAFF. Here the CDR3 DNA reads TGTGCCAGCAGTTACGATGGGACAGGGGGCACTGAAGCTTTCTTT. This rearrangement joins TRBV6-6 to TRBJ1-1; 11 nucleotides agree with TRBD1. This CDR3 contains 15 residues. V shed 2 bases, J shed 4 bases, and the junction held 3 bases outside the gene matches. From germline, CDR1 is MNHNY and CDR2 SVGAGI (reference sequence).

The chain combines TRBV19 with TRBJ2-7; 7 bases align to TRBD1. V lost 0 bases and J lost 3; bases outside the gene matches: 8. This CDR3 region has 16 residues. In germline, CDR1 is LNHDA, CDR2 SQIVND (reference sequence). CDR3 nucleotide sequence: TGTGCCAGTAGTATAGACTATAGGGACAGAAACTACGAGCAGTACTTC. This translates into CASSIDYRDRNYEQYF.